This T cell receptor (beta chain) was documented in a study of T-cell memory formation after mild COVID-19. Sample barcodes and UMIs were carried by the TCR alpha and TCR beta cDNA libraries that 5'RACE generated with constant-segment primers. Each CDR3 protein is one row after TCRdb ran MiXCR on the 5' RACE reads. The sample comprises approximately 410,000 distinct CDR3 sequences, 20% to 25% of which are singletons, and less than 15% rests with the top ten. As regards this clonotype: No antigen is known for it.

Regarding the study as a whole: The pre-infection memory compartment contained some responding clones, suggesting cross-reactive memory joined.

The CDR3 has 16 amino acids. CDR1 is LGHDT and CDR2 is YNNKEL in the germline V gene (reference sequence). The V gene end was trimmed by 2 bases and the J gene end by 6 bases; junction bases not matched to a gene: 8. The receptor comes from an adult woman who had mild COVID-19 (a few samples of this study predate the infection). Cell type and time point are not known. Sequenced sample: PBMCs or a T cell subset sorted from them (not recorded which). This chain links TRBV3-1 with TRBJ2-1, with 9 bases aligning to TRBD2. CDR3 bases: TGTGCCAGCAGCCAACTAGCGGGAAAATCAGCCAATGAGCAGTTCTTC. It is translated as CASSQLAGKSANEQFF.